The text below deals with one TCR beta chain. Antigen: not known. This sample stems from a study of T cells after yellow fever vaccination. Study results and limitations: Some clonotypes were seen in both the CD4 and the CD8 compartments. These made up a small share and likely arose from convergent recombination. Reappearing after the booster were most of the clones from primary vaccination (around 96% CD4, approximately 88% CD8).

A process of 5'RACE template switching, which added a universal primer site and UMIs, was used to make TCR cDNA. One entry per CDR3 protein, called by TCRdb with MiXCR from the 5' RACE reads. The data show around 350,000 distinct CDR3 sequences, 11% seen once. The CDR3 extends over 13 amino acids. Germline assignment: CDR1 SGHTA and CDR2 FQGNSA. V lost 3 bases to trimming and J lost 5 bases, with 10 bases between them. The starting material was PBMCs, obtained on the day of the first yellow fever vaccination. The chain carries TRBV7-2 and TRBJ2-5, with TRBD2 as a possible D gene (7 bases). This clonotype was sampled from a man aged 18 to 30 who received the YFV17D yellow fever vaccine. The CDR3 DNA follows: TGTGCCAGCAGCTTCGGGGGGCCGGAGACCCAGTACTTC. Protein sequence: CASSFGGPETQYF.